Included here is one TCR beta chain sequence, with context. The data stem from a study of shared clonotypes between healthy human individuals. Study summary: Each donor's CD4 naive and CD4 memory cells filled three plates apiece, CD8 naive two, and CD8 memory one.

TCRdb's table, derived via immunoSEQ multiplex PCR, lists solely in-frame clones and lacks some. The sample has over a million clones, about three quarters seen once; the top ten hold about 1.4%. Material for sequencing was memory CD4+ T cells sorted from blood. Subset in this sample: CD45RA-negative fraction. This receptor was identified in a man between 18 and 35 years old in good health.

DNA for the CDR3: TGTGCCAGCACTCCGAGCGGGGGCCGAACCTACGAGCAGTACTTC. Its translation is CASTPSGGRTYEQYF. The V and J genes are TRBV6-7 and TRBJ2-7; 8 nucleotides agree with TRBD2. TRBV6-7 is an open reading frame whose function is uncertain. V gave up 7 bases and J gave up 2 bases; unmatched junction bases: 10. CDR3 length: 15 amino acids.